This entry is about one T cell receptor beta chain. Its antigen remains unknown. This record comes from a study of CD8+ T cells in alopecia areata. Looking at the study overall: Tofacitinib therapy took 6 to 18 months; 6 months off drug came after. Study-wide points: The study found tofacitinib significantly decreased scalp clonality and expanded CD8+ clones among the top 100. It was observed that many expanded lesional clones persisted in scalp and blood during tofacitinib.

The authors extracted RNA and reverse transcribed it into cDNA as the sequencing template. Repertoires were generated with immunoSEQ multiplex PCR, while TCRdb's copy carries only in-frame clones and drops some. The table has under 150,000 clones, roughly four fifths seen once. V lost 3 bases to trimming and J lost 5 bases, with 8 bases between them. The CDR3 is 14 amino acids. Germline assignment: CDR1 PRHDT and CDR2 FYEKMQ (reference sequence). Treatment noted: oral pan-JAK inhibitor, 5-10 mg twice daily. Sequenced here: CD8+ T cells sorted from blood, sampled at week 4, from a patient treated with tofacitinib. V usage is TRBV13 and J usage is TRBJ1-6; D unresolved. This receptor was identified in a human donor with alopecia areata. The CDR3 region is CASSFQENNSPLHF. DNA for the CDR3: TGTGCCAGCAGCTTTCAGGAAAATAATTCACCCCTCCACTTT.